One sample yielded the 9 T cell receptor beta chains listed below, sequenced in a study of CD8 T cells in ankylosing spondylitis. The antigens for these receptors are not known. TCRdb reprocessed the 5' RACE reads via MiXCR and lists one record per CDR3 protein. The table records roughly 700,000 distinct CDR3 sequences, around 20% of them present only once. Study-wide results and limits: A TCR beta motif made of eight highly homologous variants seemed typical of ankylosing spondylitis blood.

Sequencing was performed on blood, either unsorted or a sorted T cell fraction (not recorded which). Every receptor here comes from a male donor with ankylosing spondylitis.

In its sample, this clonotype was seen a few times. The J gene is TRBJ2-7, the V gene TRBV4-1, with 7 bases aligning to TRBD1. This CDR3 has 16 amino acids. J gave up 6 bases and V 1 base, and 12 bases lay outside the gene matches. CDR1 and CDR2 (germline): MGHRA, YSYEKL. The CDR3 reads CASSQALGGPSVEQYF. CDR3 in DNA: TGCGCCAGCAGCCAAGCTCTAGGGGGCCCCTCCGTCGAGCAGTACTTC.

The V and J genes are TRBV27 and TRBJ1-3, with TRBD1 matching 8 bases. CDR1 and CDR2 (germline): MNHEY, SMNVEV (reference sequence). The V gene end was trimmed by 1 base and the J gene end by 0 bases; junction bases not matched to a gene: 8. The CDR3 consists of 18 residues. The CDR3 protein is CASSLYGQGTISGNTIYF. The CDR3 DNA sequence: TGTGCCAGCAGTTTATACGGACAGGGAACGATCTCTGGAAACACCATATATTTT.

This sequence joins TRBV12-3 or TRBV12-4 and TRBJ1-2; 10 nucleotides match TRBD1. J gave up 1 base and V 6 bases, and 2 bases lay outside the gene matches. The CDR3 is 14 amino acids. CDR3 nucleotide sequence: TGTGCCAGCAGGGGGACAGGGGATAACTATGGCTACACCTTC. It yields the protein CASRGTGDNYGYTF.

This clonotype was observed many times. The CDR3 sequence: CASSFPGNAEQYF. The CDR3 coding sequence is TGTGCCAGCAGCTTCCCGGGAAATGCCGAGCAGTACTTC. This rearrangement joins TRBV7-2 to TRBJ2-7, with D possibly matching TRBD2 (5 bases). The CDR3 loop spans 13 amino acids. V was trimmed by 3 bases and J by 6 bases, leaving 12 bases between them. Germline V gene data show CDR1 as SGHTA and CDR2 as FQGNSA.

This clonotype was counted many times. The chain carries TRBV5-1 and TRBJ2-1, with unresolved D. The CDR3 is 15 amino acids. Deletions cut 2 bases from V and 1 base from J, with 10 bases between. Germline V gene data show CDR1 as SGHRS and CDR2 as YFSETQ. The CDR3 region has the DNA TGCGCCAGCAGCTTTGGCAGGACGTCCTACAATGAGCAGTTCTTC. It codes for CASSFGRTSYNEQFF.

The chain is built from TRBV4-1 and TRBJ2-7, with 8 bases aligning to TRBD1. V shed 0 bases, J shed 3 bases, and the junction held 7 bases outside the gene matches. Per germline, CDR1 MGHRA and CDR2 YSYEKL. CDR3 length equals 16 residues. For the CDR3, the DNA is TGCGCCAGCAGCCAAGAGACGGGACAGGTGGGCTACGAGCAGTACTTC. It translates to CASSQETGQVGYEQYF.

V is TRBV7-2 and J is TRBJ2-7; D may correspond to TRBD1 or TRBD2 (5 bases each). Trimming removed 1 base from V and 5 bases from J, with 12 bases in between. The CDR3 consists of 14 residues. Germline V gives CDR1 SGHTA, CDR2 FQGNSA. CDR3 amino acids: CASSLVGGRDEQYF. Here the CDR3 DNA reads TGTGCCAGCAGCTTAGTTGGGGGTCGCGACGAGCAGTACTTC. Based on the CDR3 plus reference TRBV7-2 and TRBJ2-7, the full variable domain is GAGVSQSPSNKVTEKGKDVELRCDPISGHTALYWYRQSLGQGLEFLIYFQGNSAPDKSGLPSDRFSAERTGGSVSTLTIQRTQQEDSAVYLCASSLVGGRDEQYFGPGTRLTVT.

This clonotype was observed many times. The chain is built from TRBV20-1 and TRBJ1-1; TRBD1 matches 8 bases. V lost 6 bases to trimming and J lost 1 base; unmatched junction nucleotides: 10. The CDR3 covers 15 residues. Per germline, CDR1 DFQATT and CDR2 SNEGSKA (reference sequence). The CDR3 DNA sequence: TGCAGTGCCCCGAAGGAGGACAGGGCGAACACTGAAGCTTTCTTT. Amino acid sequence: CSAPKEDRANTEAFF.

This clonotype appeared a few times. The rearrangement joins TRBV5-1 to TRBJ2-5, with D perhaps TRBD1 (6 bases). In germline, CDR1 is SGHRS, CDR2 YFSETQ. V lost 2 bases to trimming and J lost 2 bases, with 13 bases between them. This CDR3 spans 15 amino acids. The CDR3 here is CASSFSGTPQETQYF. The CDR3 region has the DNA TGCGCCAGCAGCTTTTCCGGGACACCTCAAGAGACCCAGTACTTC. Using reference TRBV5-1 and TRBJ2-5 for the parts outside the CDR3, the full variable domain is KAGVTQTPRYLIKTRGQQVTLSCSPISGHRSVSWYQQTPGQGLQFLFEYFSETQRNKGNFPGRFSGRQFSNSRSEMNVSTLELGDSALYLCASSFSGTPQETQYFGPGTRLLVL.